These T cell receptor beta chains were read from a single sample in a study of blood T cell repertoires in COVID-19. Libraries were prepared by immunoSEQ multiplex PCR; TCRdb keeps only in-frame clonotypes and omits some of them. The sample records about 44,000 clones, around 80% being singletons. The sample consisted of peripheral blood. The source of these receptors is a human donor in a cohort sampled during active COVID-19. Both conserved end residues are part of each CDR3. The order of the fields is clone size, V gene, D gene, J gene, CDR3 protein, CDR3 DNA. D genes are given only for firm matches. Not every row has a clone size; where given, it reads once, few, many or a size class.

clone size: .; V gene: TRBV2; D gene: .; J gene: TRBJ1-1; CDR3 protein: CASSEQGLNTEAFF; CDR3 DNA: TGTGCCAGCAGTGAACAGGGTCTCAACACTGAAGCTTTCTTT
clone size: .; V gene: TRBV6-2/TRBV6-3; D gene: .; J gene: TRBJ1-1; CDR3 protein: CASSYSNRDKLNTEAFF; CDR3 DNA: TGTGCCAGCAGTTACTCGAACAGGGACAAGTTGAACACTGAAGCTTTCTTT
clone size: .; V gene: TRBV7-2; D gene: TRBD1; J gene: TRBJ2-7; CDR3 protein: CASSYDRGRVYEQYF; CDR3 DNA: TGTGCCAGCAGTTACGACAGGGGGCGTGTCTACGAGCAGTACTTC
clone size: .; V gene: TRBV7-9; D gene: .; J gene: TRBJ1-2; CDR3 protein: CASSSLGGTVGYTF; CDR3 DNA: TGTGCCAGCAGCTCCTTAGGGGGAACGGTTGGCTACACCTTC
clone size: .; V gene: TRBV5-6; D gene: TRBD1; J gene: TRBJ2-7; CDR3 protein: CASSNRDRGRNEQYF; CDR3 DNA: TGTGCCAGCAGCAACCGGGACAGGGGGCGGAACGAGCAGTACTTC
clone size: .; V gene: TRBV29-1; D gene: TRBD1; J gene: TRBJ2-1; CDR3 protein: CSVGDRGFNEQFF; CDR3 DNA: TGCAGCGTTGGGGACAGGGGGTTCAATGAGCAGTTCTTC
clone size: .; V gene: TRBV19; D gene: TRBD2; J gene: TRBJ2-5; CDR3 protein: CATKGGSGGARRETQYF; CDR3 DNA: TGTGCCACTAAGGGCGGTAGCGGGGGGGCGAGGCGAGAGACCCAGTACTTC
clone size: .; V gene: TRBV28; D gene: .; J gene: TRBJ1-6; CDR3 protein: CASSSPGTPNSPLHF; CDR3 DNA: TGTGCCAGCAGTTCCCCCGGGACACCAAATTCACCCCTCCACTTT
clone size: .; V gene: TRBV30; D gene: .; J gene: TRBJ2-3; CDR3 protein: CAWSRPGADTQYF; CDR3 DNA: TGTGCCTGGAGTCGACCAGGGGCAGATACGCAGTATTTT
clone size: .; V gene: TRBV2; D gene: .; J gene: TRBJ2-5; CDR3 protein: CASSESGPRLYQETQYF; CDR3 DNA: TGTGCCAGCAGTGAAAGTGGGCCTCGATTGTACCAAGAGACCCAGTACTTC
clone size: .; V gene: TRBV11-2; D gene: .; J gene: TRBJ2-5; CDR3 protein: CASSRSGETQYF; CDR3 DNA: TGTGCCAGCAGCCGATCCGGGGAGACCCAGTACTTC
clone size: .; V gene: TRBV5-1; D gene: TRBD1; J gene: TRBJ1-1; CDR3 protein: CASSEQGDTEAFF; CDR3 DNA: TGCGCCAGCAGCGAACAGGGGGACACTGAAGCTTTCTTT
clone size: .; V gene: TRBV5-1; D gene: .; J gene: TRBJ1-2; CDR3 protein: CASSLPGQTYGYTF; CDR3 DNA: TGCGCCAGCAGCTTGCCCGGACAGACCTATGGCTACACCTTC
clone size: .; V gene: TRBV6-4; D gene: .; J gene: TRBJ1-4; CDR3 protein: CASRCGPRGGNEKLFF; CDR3 DNA: TGTGCCAGCAGATGCGGGCCTAGAGGAGGTAACGAAAAACTGTTTTTT
clone size: .; V gene: TRBV5-1; D gene: .; J gene: TRBJ1-4; CDR3 protein: CASSLAPRQTNEKLFF; CDR3 DNA: TGCGCCAGCAGCTTGGCTCCAAGACAGACTAATGAAAAACTGTTTTTT
clone size: once; V gene: TRBV12-5; D gene: TRBD1; J gene: TRBJ2-1; CDR3 protein: CASGLRTGGNSEQFF; CDR3 DNA: TGTGCTAGTGGTCTCCGGACAGGGGGAAATTCTGAGCAGTTCTTC
clone size: .; V gene: TRBV18; D gene: .; J gene: TRBJ1-5; CDR3 protein: CASSRQRDEVPQHF; CDR3 DNA: TGTGCCAGCTCACGACAGCGCGATGAGGTCCCCCAGCATTTT
clone size: .; V gene: TRBV5-6; D gene: .; J gene: TRBJ2-2; CDR3 protein: CASSLSTNKYTGELFF; CDR3 DNA: TGTGCCAGCAGCTTGAGTACTAATAAGTACACCGGGGAGCTGTTTTTT
clone size: .; V gene: TRBV9; D gene: .; J gene: TRBJ2-1; CDR3 protein: CASSVALAGEQFF; CDR3 DNA: TGTGCCAGCAGCGTAGCACTAGCAGGCGAGCAGTTCTTC
clone size: .; V gene: TRBV10-3; D gene: TRBD2; J gene: TRBJ2-1; CDR3 protein: CAISEQEGLAGLNEQFF; CDR3 DNA: TGTGCCATCAGTGAGCAGGAGGGACTAGCGGGGCTCAATGAGCAGTTCTTC
clone size: .; V gene: TRBV4-3; D gene: .; J gene: TRBJ2-7; CDR3 protein: CASSQDTGIGEQYF; CDR3 DNA: TGCGCCAGCAGCCAGGATACAGGAATCGGCGAGCAGTACTTC
clone size: .; V gene: TRBV10-2; D gene: .; J gene: TRBJ2-6; CDR3 protein: CASSARGPSGANVLTF; CDR3 DNA: TGCGCCAGCAGCGCCAGGGGCCCCTCTGGGGCCAACGTCCTGACTTTC
clone size: .; V gene: TRBV5-4; D gene: .; J gene: TRBJ2-1; CDR3 protein: CASSFGEAEQFF; CDR3 DNA: TGTGCCAGCAGCTTTGGTGAGGCTGAGCAGTTCTTC
clone size: .; V gene: TRBV3-1/TRBV3-2; D gene: TRBD2; J gene: TRBJ2-3; CDR3 protein: CASSPGGPTDTQYF; CDR3 DNA: TGTGCCAGCAGTCCGGGGGGGCCCACAGATACGCAGTATTTT
clone size: .; V gene: TRBV25-1; D gene: .; J gene: TRBJ1-2; CDR3 protein: CASSLGRNYGYTF; CDR3 DNA: TGTGCCAGCAGCCTAGGGAGGAACTATGGCTACACCTTC
clone size: .; V gene: TRBV14; D gene: TRBD1; J gene: TRBJ2-5; CDR3 protein: CASLYPQQGAGETQYF; CDR3 DNA: TGTGCCAGCCTTTACCCTCAACAGGGGGCGGGGGAGACCCAGTACTTC
clone size: .; V gene: TRBV5-1; D gene: .; J gene: TRBJ2-7; CDR3 protein: CASSPGGGYEQYF; CDR3 DNA: TGCGCCAGCAGCCCTGGGGGCGGCTACGAGCAGTACTTC
clone size: .; V gene: TRBV6-1; D gene: .; J gene: TRBJ2-2; CDR3 protein: CASSEVGGELFF; CDR3 DNA: TGTGCCAGCAGTGAAGTCGGCGGGGAGCTGTTTTTT
clone size: .; V gene: TRBV4-1; D gene: TRBD1; J gene: TRBJ2-5; CDR3 protein: CASSPHPTGGMETQYF; CDR3 DNA: TGCGCCAGCAGCCCACACCCGACAGGGGGGATGGAGACCCAGTACTTC